The present T cell receptor beta chain was sequenced within a study of graft-versus-host responses after intestinal transplantation. This table comes from immunoSEQ multiplex PCR, and its TCRdb copy is limited to in-frame clones, with some not included. The sample records just under 90,000 clones, roughly four fifths being singletons. Worth noting for this clone: The target antigen is unknown.

Trimming left V 5 bases short and J 3 bases short, with 20 bases between. There are 16 residues in the CDR3. From germline, CDR1 is PRHDT and CDR2 FYEKMQ (reference sequence). This material consisted of unstimulated CD8+ T cells sorted from spleen or lymph node cells, taken before intestinal transplant. The sequence was obtained from a human donor who received an intestinal transplant. The genes are TRBV13 and TRBJ2-7; D might be TRBD1 (6 bases). The CDR3 DNA reads as TGTGCCAGCAGCCCCCTTAGGACAGAACGAGGCTACGAGCAGTACTTC. Its protein product is CASSPLRTERGYEQYF.